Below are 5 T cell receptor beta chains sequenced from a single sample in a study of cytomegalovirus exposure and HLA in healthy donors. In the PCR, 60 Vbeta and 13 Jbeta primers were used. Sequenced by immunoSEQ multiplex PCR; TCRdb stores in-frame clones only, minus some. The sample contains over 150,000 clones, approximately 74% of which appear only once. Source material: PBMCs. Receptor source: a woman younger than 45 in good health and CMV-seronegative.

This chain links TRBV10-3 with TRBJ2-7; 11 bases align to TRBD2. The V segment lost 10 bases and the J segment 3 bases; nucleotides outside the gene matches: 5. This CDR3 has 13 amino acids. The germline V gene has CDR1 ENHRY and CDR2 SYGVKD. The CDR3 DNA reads TGTGCCACCACCGGGACTAGCGGCTACGAGCAGTACTTC. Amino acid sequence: CATTGTSGYEQYF.

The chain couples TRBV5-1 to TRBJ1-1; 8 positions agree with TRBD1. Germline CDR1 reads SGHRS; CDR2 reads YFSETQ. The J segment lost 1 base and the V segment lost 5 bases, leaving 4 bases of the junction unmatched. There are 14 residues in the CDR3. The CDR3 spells CASRTGTGNTEAFF. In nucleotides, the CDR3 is TGCGCCAGCAGAACCGGGACAGGGAACACTGAAGCTTTCTTT.

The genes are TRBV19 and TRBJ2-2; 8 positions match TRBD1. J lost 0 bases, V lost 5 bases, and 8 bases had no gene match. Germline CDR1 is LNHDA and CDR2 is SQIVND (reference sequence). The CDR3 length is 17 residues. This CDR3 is CASSVIRTGTNTGELFF. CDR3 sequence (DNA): TGTGCCAGTAGTGTGATCAGGACAGGGACGAACACCGGGGAGCTGTTTTTT.

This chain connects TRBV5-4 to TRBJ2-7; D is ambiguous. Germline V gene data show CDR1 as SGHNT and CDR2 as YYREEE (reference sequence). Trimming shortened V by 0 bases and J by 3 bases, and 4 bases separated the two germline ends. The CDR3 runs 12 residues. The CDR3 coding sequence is TGTGCCAGCAGCTTGGGAGACTACGAGCAGTACTTC. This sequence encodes CASSLGDYEQYF.

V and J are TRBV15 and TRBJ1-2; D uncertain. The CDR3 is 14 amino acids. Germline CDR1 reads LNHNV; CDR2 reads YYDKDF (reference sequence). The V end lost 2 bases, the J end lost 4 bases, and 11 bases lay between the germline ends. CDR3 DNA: TGTGCCACCAGCAGATTAGAACTGAGCTATGGCTACACCTTC. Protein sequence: CATSRLELSYGYTF.